This T cell receptor beta chain was recorded in a study of T-cell reconstitution after alpha-beta-depleted transplantation in children. This clonotype was picked up many times. The antigen is undetermined. Regarding the study as a whole: After transplant, high TCRbeta diversity at day 60 in some patients arose from surviving recipient T cells and thymic progenitors. Newly produced T cells mostly provided counts and TCRbeta diversity after one year, as hyperexpanded clones declined.

As it was prepared, the TCRbeta library received unique molecular identifiers. MiXCR, applied by TCRdb to the PCR reads, yields one record per CDR3 protein. The table has about 200,000 distinct CDR3 sequences, approximately 6.9% seen once; the top ten hold 5.5%. The receptor was isolated from a boy aged 2-9 years with acute lymphoblastic leukemia, due to receive a stem cell transplant. This material consisted of PBMCs, taken before TCRalphabeta/CD19-depleted stem cell transplant.

The CDR3 DNA reads as TGTGCCAGCAGCTTCTATGCGACAGGGGTAACCGGGGAGCTGTTTTTT. Its translation: CASSFYATGVTGELFF. The chain links TRBV7-2 to TRBJ2-2, with 8 bases aligning to TRBD1. CDR3 size: 16 residues. V lost 3 bases to trimming and J lost 5 bases; unmatched junction nucleotides: 8. Germline V lookup: CDR1 SGHTA, CDR2 FQGNSA.